This T cell receptor beta chain was documented in a study of T cell responses to AZD1222 COVID-19 vaccine. In the study overall: Investigators merged groups given second doses at roughly 4 or roughly 12 weeks. Study-wide findings and caveats: Spike-specific TCR depth and breadth grew after two AZD1222 doses. AZD1222 recipients seropositive at baseline numbered only 6 or 7.

Sequencing used immunoSEQ multiplex PCR; TCRdb keeps in-frame clones, though not all of them. The sample has over 150,000 clones; about 88% are singletons. Deletions cut 2 bases from V and 9 bases from J, with 9 bases between. CDR1 and CDR2 from the germline V gene are SGHKS and YYEKEE (reference sequence). This CDR3 is 12 amino acids long. With respect to this clone: Its antigen is unknown.

The clonotype originates from an adult in good health. The chain combines TRBV5-5 with TRBJ1-3; D uncertain. This sample comprised peripheral blood, obtained on day 0 of AZD1222 vaccination. CDR3 amino acids: CASSLDSGTIYF. The CDR3 nucleotides are TGTGCCAGCAGCTTAGACTCGGGCACCATATATTTT.